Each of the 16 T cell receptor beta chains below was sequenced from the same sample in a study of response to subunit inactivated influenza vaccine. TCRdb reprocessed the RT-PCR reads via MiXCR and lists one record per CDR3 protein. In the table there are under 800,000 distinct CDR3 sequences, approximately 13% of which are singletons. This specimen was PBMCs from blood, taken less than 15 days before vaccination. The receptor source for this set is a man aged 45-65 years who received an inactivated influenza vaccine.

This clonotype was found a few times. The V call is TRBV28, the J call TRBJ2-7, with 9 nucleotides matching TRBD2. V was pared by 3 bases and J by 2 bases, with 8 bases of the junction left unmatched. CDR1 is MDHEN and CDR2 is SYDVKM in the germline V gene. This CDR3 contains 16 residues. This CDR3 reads CASSFQTSGIPYEQYF. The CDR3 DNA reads TGTGCCAGCAGTTTCCAGACTAGCGGAATCCCCTACGAGCAGTACTTC.

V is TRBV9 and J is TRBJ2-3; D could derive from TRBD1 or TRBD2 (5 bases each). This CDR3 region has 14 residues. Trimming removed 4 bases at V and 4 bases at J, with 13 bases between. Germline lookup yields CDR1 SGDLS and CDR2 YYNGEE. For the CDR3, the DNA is TGTGCCAGCAGCCTCAGGGACGGGTCAGATACGCAGTATTTT. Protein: CASSLRDGSDTQYF.

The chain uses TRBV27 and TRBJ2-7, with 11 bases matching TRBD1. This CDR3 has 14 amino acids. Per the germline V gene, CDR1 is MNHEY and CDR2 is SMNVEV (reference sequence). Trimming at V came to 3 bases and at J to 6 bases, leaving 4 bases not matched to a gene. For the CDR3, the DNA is TGTGCCAGCAGTTTTGGACAGGGGGCGGTCGAGCAGTACTTC. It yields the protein CASSFGQGAVEQYF.

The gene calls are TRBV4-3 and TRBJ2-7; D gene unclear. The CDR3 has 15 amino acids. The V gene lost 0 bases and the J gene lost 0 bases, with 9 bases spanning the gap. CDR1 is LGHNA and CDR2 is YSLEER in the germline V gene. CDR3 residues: CASSQDYPISYEQYF. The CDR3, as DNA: TGCGCCAGCAGCCAAGATTACCCTATCTCCTACGAGCAGTACTTC.

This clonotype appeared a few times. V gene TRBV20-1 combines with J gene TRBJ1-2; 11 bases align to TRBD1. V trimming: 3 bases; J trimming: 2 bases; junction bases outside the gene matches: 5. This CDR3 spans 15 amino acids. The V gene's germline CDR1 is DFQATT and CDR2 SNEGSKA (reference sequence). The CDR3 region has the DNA TGCAGTGCTAGTCTGGGGACAGGGGGAAACTATGGCTACACCTTC. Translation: CSASLGTGGNYGYTF.

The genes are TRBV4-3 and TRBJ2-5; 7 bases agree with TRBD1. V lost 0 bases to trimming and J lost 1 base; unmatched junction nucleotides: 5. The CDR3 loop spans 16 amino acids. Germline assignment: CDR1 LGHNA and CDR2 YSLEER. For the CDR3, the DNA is TGCGCCAGCAGCCAAGACCTTGGGACAGCCCAAGAGACCCAGTACTTC. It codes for CASSQDLGTAQETQYF.

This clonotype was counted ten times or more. CDR3: CASSDRGVGQPQHF. Here the CDR3 DNA reads TGTGCCAGCAGTGACAGGGGTGTAGGTCAGCCCCAGCATTTT. The chain links TRBV6-2 or TRBV6-3 to TRBJ1-5; TRBD1 matches 8 bases. CDR3 size: 14 residues. V gave up 5 bases and J gave up 6 bases; unmatched junction bases: 6. The germline V gene has CDR1 MNHEY and CDR2 SVGEGT.

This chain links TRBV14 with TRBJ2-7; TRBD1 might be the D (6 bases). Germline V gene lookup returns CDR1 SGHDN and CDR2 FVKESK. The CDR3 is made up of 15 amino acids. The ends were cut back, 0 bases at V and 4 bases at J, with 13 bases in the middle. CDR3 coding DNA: TGTGCCAGCAGCCAAGACTCGGACAGATGGTACGAGCAGTACTTC. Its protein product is CASSQDSDRWYEQYF.

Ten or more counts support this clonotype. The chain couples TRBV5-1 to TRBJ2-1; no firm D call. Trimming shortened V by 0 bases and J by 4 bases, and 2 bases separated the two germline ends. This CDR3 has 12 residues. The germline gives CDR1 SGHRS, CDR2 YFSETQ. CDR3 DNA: TGCGCCAGCAGCTTGGAATACAATGAGCAGTTCTTC. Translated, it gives CASSLEYNEQFF.

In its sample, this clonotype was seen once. Here the CDR3 reads CSVEFGPSTDTQYF. CDR3 DNA sequence: TGCAGCGTTGAGTTCGGGCCTAGCACAGATACGCAGTATTTT. V usage is TRBV29-1 and J usage is TRBJ2-3; D unclear. CDR1 is SQVTM and CDR2 is ANQGSEA in the germline V gene. The CDR3 extends over 14 amino acids. The V end lost 3 bases, the J end lost 0 bases, and 10 bases lay between the germline ends.

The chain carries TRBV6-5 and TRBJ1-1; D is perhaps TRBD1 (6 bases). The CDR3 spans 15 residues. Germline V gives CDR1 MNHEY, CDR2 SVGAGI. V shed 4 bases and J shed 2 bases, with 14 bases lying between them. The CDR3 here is CASSLGQRLNTEAFF. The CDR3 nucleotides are TGTGCCAGCAGTTTAGGACAGAGACTCAACACTGAAGCTTTCTTT.

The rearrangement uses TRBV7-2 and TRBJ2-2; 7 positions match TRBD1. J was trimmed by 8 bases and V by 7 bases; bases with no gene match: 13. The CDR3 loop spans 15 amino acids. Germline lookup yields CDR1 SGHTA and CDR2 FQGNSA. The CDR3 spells CASILDRASEGELFF. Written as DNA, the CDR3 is TGTGCCAGCATCCTCGACAGGGCTTCTGAGGGGGAGCTGTTTTTT.

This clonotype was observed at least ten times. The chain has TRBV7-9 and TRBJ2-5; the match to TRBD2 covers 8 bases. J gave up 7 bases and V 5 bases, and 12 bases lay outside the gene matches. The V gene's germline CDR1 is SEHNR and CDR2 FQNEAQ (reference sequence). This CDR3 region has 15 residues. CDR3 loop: CASSLSGTQVGTQYF. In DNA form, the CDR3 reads TGTGCCAGCAGCCTTAGCGGGACACAAGTTGGGACCCAGTACTTC.

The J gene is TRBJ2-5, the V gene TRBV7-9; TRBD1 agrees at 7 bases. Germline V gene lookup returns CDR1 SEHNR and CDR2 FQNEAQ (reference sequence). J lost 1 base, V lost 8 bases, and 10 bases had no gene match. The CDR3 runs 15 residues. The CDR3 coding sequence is TGTGCCAGCGGCGGAAGACAGGGCCCCCAAGAGACCCAGTACTTC. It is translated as CASGGRQGPQETQYF.

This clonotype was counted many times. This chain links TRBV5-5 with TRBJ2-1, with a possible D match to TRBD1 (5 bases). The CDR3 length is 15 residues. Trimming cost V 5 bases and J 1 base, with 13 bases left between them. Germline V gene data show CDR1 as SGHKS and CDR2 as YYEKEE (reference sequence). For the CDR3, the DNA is TGTGCCAGCAGTTCAGGGCCGCAATCCTACAATGAGCAGTTCTTC. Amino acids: CASSSGPQSYNEQFF.

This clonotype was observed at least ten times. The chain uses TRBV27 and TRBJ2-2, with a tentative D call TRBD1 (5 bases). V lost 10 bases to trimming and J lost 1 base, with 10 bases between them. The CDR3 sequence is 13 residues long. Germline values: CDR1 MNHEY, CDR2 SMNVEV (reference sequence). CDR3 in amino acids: CATKGMNTGELFF. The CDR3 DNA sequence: TGTGCCACCAAGGGGATGAACACCGGGGAGCTGTTTTTT.